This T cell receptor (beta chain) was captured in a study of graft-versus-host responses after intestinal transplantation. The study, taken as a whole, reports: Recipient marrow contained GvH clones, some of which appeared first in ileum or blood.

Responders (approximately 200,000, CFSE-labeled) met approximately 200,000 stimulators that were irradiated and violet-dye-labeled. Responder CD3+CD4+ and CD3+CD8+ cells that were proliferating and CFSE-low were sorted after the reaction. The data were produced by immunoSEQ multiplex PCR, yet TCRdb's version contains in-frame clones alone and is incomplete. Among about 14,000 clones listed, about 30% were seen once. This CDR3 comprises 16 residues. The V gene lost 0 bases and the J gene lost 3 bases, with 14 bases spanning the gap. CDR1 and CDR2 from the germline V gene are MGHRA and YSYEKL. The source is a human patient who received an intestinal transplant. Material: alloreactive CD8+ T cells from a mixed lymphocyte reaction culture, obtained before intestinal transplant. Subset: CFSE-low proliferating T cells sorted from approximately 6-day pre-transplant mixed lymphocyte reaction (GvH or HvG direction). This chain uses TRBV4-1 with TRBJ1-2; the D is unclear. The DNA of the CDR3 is TGCGCCAGCAGCCAAGATCCGAGGGCGGGTTACTATGGCTACACCTTC. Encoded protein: CASSQDPRAGYYGYTF.